One and the same sample provided the 13 T cell receptor beta chains below, sequenced in a study of T cell responses to AZD1222 COVID-19 vaccine. Method: immunoSEQ multiplex PCR; TCRdb's copy keeps in-frame clones and lacks some. This table holds 150,000 or so clones, roughly nine tenths found once. Sequencing used peripheral blood, obtained 28 days after the second AZD1222 dose. Receptor source: an adult who received the AZD1222 COVID-19 vaccine.

J is TRBJ1-4 and V is TRBV10-2; no clear D gene. The CDR3 consists of 17 residues. CDR1 WSHSY and CDR2 SAAADI come from the germline V gene. Trimming removed 1 base at V and 0 bases at J, with 12 bases between. CDR3 amino acids: CASSELDSFSTNEKLFF. In DNA form, the CDR3 reads TGCGCCAGCAGTGAGTTGGACTCATTTTCAACTAATGAAAAACTGTTTTTT.

V and J are TRBV6-6 and TRBJ2-5; tentatively, D is TRBD1 (6 bases). The length of the CDR3 is 14 residues. CDR1 is MNHNY, CDR2 SVGAGI, per germline (reference sequence). Trimming left V 0 bases short and J 2 bases short, with 7 bases between. The CDR3 is CASSYSDRQETQYF. The DNA for the CDR3 is TGTGCCAGCAGTTACTCGGACAGACAAGAGACCCAGTACTTC.

J is TRBJ2-7 and V is TRBV6-5, with 10 bases matching TRBD1. The germline CDR1 and CDR2 sequences are MNHEY and SVGAGI. J was trimmed by 5 bases and V by 4 bases; bases with no gene match: 5. CDR3 size: 14 residues. The CDR3 reads CASSSGQGTDEQYF. The CDR3 region has the DNA TGTGCCAGCAGTTCGGGACAGGGGACGGACGAGCAGTACTTC.

This clone has just a few counts. The chain uses TRBV7-2 and TRBJ1-3; D is uncertain. The V end was cut by 6 bases, the J end by 2 bases, with 8 bases between. The CDR3 contains 13 residues. Germline V gene data show CDR1 as SGHTA and CDR2 as FQGNSA. The CDR3 spells CASRGAAGNTIYF. The CDR3 bases are TGTGCCAGCAGGGGCGCGGCTGGAAACACCATATATTTT. Full variable domain (remainder filled in from reference TRBV7-2 and TRBJ1-3): GAGVSQSPSNKVTEKGKDVELRCDPISGHTALYWYRQSLGQGLEFLIYFQGNSAPDKSGLPSDRFSAERTGGSVSTLTIQRTQQEDSAVYLCASRGAAGNTIYFGEGSWLTVV.

This chain joins TRBV6-5 and TRBJ2-2; D call uncertain. CDR1 is MNHEY and CDR2 is SVGAGI in the germline V gene. Trimming took 2 bases from V and 0 from J, leaving 1 base between them. The CDR3 totals 13 residues. CDR3 sequence (DNA): TGTGCCAGCAGTTACACGAACACCGGGGAGCTGTTTTTT. Residues: CASSYTNTGELFF.

The chain uses TRBV10-3 and TRBJ1-2, with D hard to call. Germline CDR1 is ENHRY and CDR2 is SYGVKD. The CDR3 spans 16 residues. The V and J ends lost 0 bases and 2 bases respectively, with 13 bases between them. CDR3 DNA sequence: TGTGCCATCAGTGAGTCATGGCAGTCAATAAACTATGGCTACACCTTC. It codes for CAISESWQSINYGYTF.

This chain joins TRBV7-9 and TRBJ2-3; D ambiguous. V was clipped by 2 bases and J by 8 bases, with 11 bases between them. The CDR3 length is 13 residues. CDR1 is SEHNR and CDR2 is FQNEAQ in the germline V gene (reference sequence). The CDR3 nucleotides are TGTGCCAGCAGCTTACCTAATTTGGGTACGCAGTATTTT. Its translation is CASSLPNLGTQYF. The full variable domain, its missing parts supplied by reference TRBV7-9 and TRBJ2-3, is DTGVSQNPRHKITKRGQNVTFRCDPISEHNRLYWYRQTLGQGPEFLTYFQNEAQLEKSRLLSDRFSAERPKGSFSTLEIQRTEQGDSAMYLCASSLPNLGTQYFGPGTRLTVL.

The chain links TRBV18 to TRBJ1-1; 8 bases agree with TRBD1. Looked up from germline, CDR1 is KGHSH and CDR2 is LQKENI. The CDR3 extends over 15 amino acids. J gave up 4 bases and V 4 bases, and 8 bases lay outside the gene matches. CDR3 protein: CASSQPDRGGTEAFF. The CDR3 DNA is TGTGCCAGCTCACAACCCGACAGGGGAGGCACTGAAGCTTTCTTT. Full variable domain (remainder filled in from reference TRBV18 and TRBJ1-1): NAGVMQNPRHLVRRRGQEARLRCSPMKGHSHVYWYRQLPEEGLKFMVYLQKENIIDESGMPKERFSAEFPKEGPSILRIQQVVRGDSAAYFCASSQPDRGGTEAFFGQGTRLTVV.

The chain joins TRBV29-1 to TRBJ1-1; D perhaps matches TRBD1 (6 bases). Trimming left V 4 bases short and J 0 bases short, with 18 bases between. This CDR3 is 16 amino acids long. The germline V gene encodes CDR1 SQVTM and CDR2 ANQGSEA. The CDR3 coding sequence is TGCAGCGTTGGTTTCCTTCAGGGACATTTGAACACTGAAGCTTTCTTT. This sequence encodes CSVGFLQGHLNTEAFF. Combining the CDR3 with reference TRBV29-1 and TRBJ1-1 gives the whole variable domain SAVISQKPSRDICQRGTSLTIQCQVDSQVTMMFWYRQQPGQSLTLIATANQGSEATYESGFVIDKFPISRPNLTFSTLTVSNMSPEDSSIYLCSVGFLQGHLNTEAFFGQGTRLTVV.

This sequence joins TRBV12-3 or TRBV12-4 and TRBJ1-2; 7 bases map to TRBD1. V shed 6 bases, J shed 4 bases, and the junction held 2 bases outside the gene matches. The CDR3 totals 12 residues. Written as DNA, the CDR3 is TGTGCCAGCAGACGACAGGGCTATGGCTACACCTTC. Translated: CASRRQGYGYTF.

On this clone: Different DNA sequences within this sample yield the same CDR3. The CDR3 DNA sequence: TGTGCCAGCAGCTTCGGGGCAAGCAATCAGCCCCAGCATTTT. Translating it yields CASSFGASNQPQHF. The rearrangement uses TRBV7-8 and TRBJ1-5; the D gene is possibly TRBD1 (5 bases). The V and J ends lost 3 bases and 1 base respectively, with 7 bases between them. Germline V gene sequence: CDR1 SGHVS, CDR2 FQNEAQ. This CDR3 region has 14 residues.

The rearrangement uses TRBV6-6 and TRBJ2-5, with TRBD2 matching over 7 bases. Germline V CDR1 and CDR2: MNHNY, SVGAGI (reference sequence). The length of the CDR3 is 13 residues. V dropped 5 bases and J dropped 5; count of bases not matched to a gene: 5. CDR3 bases: TGTGCCAGCAGTCTGAGGGGAGGGGAGACCCAGTACTTC. Translating gives CASSLRGGETQYF.

The rearrangement uses TRBV5-1 and TRBJ1-2; TRBD1 agrees at 9 bases. This CDR3 has 12 amino acids. V lost 4 bases to trimming and J lost 7 bases; unmatched junction nucleotides: 2. The germline gives CDR1 SGHRS, CDR2 YFSETQ. The DNA of the CDR3 is TGCGCCAGCAGCCAGACAGGGGGTGGCTACACCTTC. Translation gives CASSQTGGGYTF.